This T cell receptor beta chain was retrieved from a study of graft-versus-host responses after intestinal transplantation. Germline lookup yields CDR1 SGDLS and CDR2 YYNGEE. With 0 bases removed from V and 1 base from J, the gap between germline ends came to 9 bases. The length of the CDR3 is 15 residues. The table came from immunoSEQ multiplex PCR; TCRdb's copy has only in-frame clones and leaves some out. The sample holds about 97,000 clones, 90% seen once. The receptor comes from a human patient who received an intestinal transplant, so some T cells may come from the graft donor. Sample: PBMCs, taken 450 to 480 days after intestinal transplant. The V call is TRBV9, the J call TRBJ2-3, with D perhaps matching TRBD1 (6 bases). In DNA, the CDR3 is TGTGCCAGCAGCGTAGGAGGGGGACGCACAGATACGCAGTATTTT. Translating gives CASSVGGGRTDTQYF.